This T cell receptor (beta chain) appears in the sequencing data of a study of blood T cells in healthy people across ages. The wider study: In model experiments, template switching was able to capture about one barcoded beta molecule for every two T cells that were present.

The authors ran a second PCR of about 6 to 11 cycles using a sample-barcoded 5' primer and a J-beta primer mix. TCRdb reanalysed the 5' RACE reads using MiXCR and keeps one entry per CDR3 protein. The data show 1.5 million to 2 million distinct CDR3 sequences, less than 50% seen once. General study points: In long-lived donors, naive CD4+ cell counts and diversity exceeded those of aged donors.

No fewer than 5.5 micrograms of total RNA were isolated from every sample. In regard to this clonotype: Its cognate antigen is unknown.

Sequencing was carried out using blood. This TCR was recovered from a woman in her thirties or forties in good health.

CDR3 sequence reads: CASSLGWGASYEQYF. CDR3 DNA: TGTGCCAGCAGCTTAGGATGGGGGGCCTCCTACGAGCAGTACTTC. The V gene is TRBV7-8, the J gene TRBJ2-7; D may correspond to TRBD1 or TRBD2 (6 bases each). The germline V gene encodes CDR1 SGHVS and CDR2 FQNEAQ. The CDR3 contains 15 residues. Trimming left V 1 base short and J 0 bases short, with 10 bases between.